The T cell receptor (beta chain) under discussion was sequenced for a study of OX40 agonist ivuxolimab in advanced cancers. Study background: With ivuxolimab, an agonistic anti-OX40 (CD134) antibody, patients were treated. Prior checkpoint blockade (anti-PD-1, anti-PD-L1 or anti-CTLA-4) was permitted; roughly 40% had it.

The protocol was immunoSEQ multiplex PCR, while the TCRdb copy is restricted to in-frame clones and leaves out a portion. Of more than 80,000 clones listed, under 95% are singletons. The germline V gene has CDR1 LNHDA and CDR2 SQIVND (reference sequence). The CDR3 is made up of 15 amino acids. V lost 7 bases, J lost 1 base, and 16 bases lay in between. Patients were ineligible given autoimmune disease history or systemic immunosuppression. Drawing of blood for sampling happened at baseline, at cycle 4 day 1, and at cycle 7 day 1. This specimen was CD4+ or CD8+ T cells sorted from blood, taken in a trial of the OX40 agonist ivuxolimab. This chain connects TRBV19 to TRBJ1-2; tentatively, D is TRBD1 (5 bases). This TCR derives from an adult with an advanced solid tumor such as melanoma, head and neck, liver or kidney cancer. CDR3 sequence reads: CASISGAANNYGYTF. CDR3 DNA: TGTGCCAGTATTTCCGGGGCAGCTAATAACTATGGCTACACCTTC.